What follows are 17 T cell receptor beta chains derived from one specimen sequenced in a study of cytomegalovirus exposure and HLA in healthy donors. Primers included in the PCR were 60 Vbeta and 13 Jbeta primers. Method: immunoSEQ multiplex PCR; TCRdb's copy keeps in-frame clones and lacks some. The sample has 150,000 or so clones, 60% to 85% seen once; the top ten hold 3.1%. The material sequenced was PBMCs. The receptor set was obtained from a woman between 40 and 55 years old in good health and CMV-seronegative.

This clone was observed a single time. The rearrangement uses TRBV28 and TRBJ1-6; the match to TRBD1 covers 10 bases. The CDR3 is made up of 16 amino acids. The V segment lost 3 bases and the J segment 7 bases; nucleotides outside the gene matches: 6. The germline V gene encodes CDR1 MDHEN and CDR2 SYDVKM. The DNA for the CDR3 is TGTGCCAGCAGTTTGGGGACAGGGGAAGGAAATTCACCCCTCCACTTT. It encodes CASSLGTGEGNSPLHF.

In this sample, this clone turned up a few times. This chain joins TRBV23-1 and TRBJ1-4; no firm D call. TRBV23-1 falls under the ORF class, with uncertain function. The CDR3 is 14 amino acids. V shed 2 bases and J shed 0 bases, with 4 bases lying between them. The CDR3, as DNA: TGCGCCAGCAGTCAAACTGCAACTAATGAAAAACTGTTTTTT. This sequence encodes CASSQTATNEKLFF.

This CDR3 is CASSLGLQGWNEQFF. The CDR3 bases are TGCGCCAGCAGCTTGGGTTTACAGGGTTGGAATGAGCAGTTCTTC. V and J are TRBV5-1 and TRBJ2-1; D possibly corresponds to TRBD1 (6 bases). V lost 0 bases, J lost 7 bases, and 14 bases lay in between. Germline-derived CDR1 and CDR2 are SGHRS and YFSETQ. The CDR3 has 15 residues.

This clone was seen only a few times. The chain couples TRBV5-4 to TRBJ1-2; D uncertain. V lost 0 bases, J lost 2 bases, and 8 bases lay in between. Germline loops: CDR1 SGHNT, CDR2 YYREEE (reference sequence). The CDR3 has 14 amino acids. The CDR3 DNA reads as TGTGCCAGCAGCTTGGCGGTTACGAACTATGGCTACACCTTC. This encodes CASSLAVTNYGYTF.

The CDR3 sequence: CASSLLTWGQGDEKLFF. In nucleotides, the CDR3 is TGTGCCAGCAGCTTACTTACTTGGGGCCAAGGCGACGAAAAACTGTTTTTT. The gene calls are TRBV7-8 and TRBJ1-4; perhaps TRBD1 as D (5 bases). From germline, CDR1 is SGHVS and CDR2 FQNEAQ. The CDR3 runs to 17 residues. The ends were cut back, 2 bases at V and 8 bases at J, with 21 bases in the middle.

The J gene is TRBJ2-1, the V gene TRBV2; D call uncertain. Germline assignment: CDR1 SNHLY and CDR2 FYNNEI. The CDR3 consists of 12 residues. Trimming shortened V by 6 bases and J by 8 bases, and 11 bases separated the two germline ends. CDR3: CASSSTEHEQFF. The CDR3 nucleotides are TGTGCCAGCAGCAGCACAGAACATGAGCAGTTCTTC.

This chain uses TRBV20-1 with TRBJ1-1, with D tentatively TRBD1 (6 bases). This CDR3 comprises 11 residues. Germline V gives CDR1 DFQATT, CDR2 SNEGSKA (reference sequence). The CDR3 DNA sequence: TGCAAAGCAGGGGACAATTCTCGAGCTTTCTTT. Protein sequence: CKAGDNSRAFF.

This clone showed up just once. At one of its ends the junction is not consistent with the germline gene, which may arise from a read error. This chain connects TRBV7-9 to TRBJ1-2, with D possibly matching TRBD1 (5 bases). The CDR3 is 12 residues long. In germline, CDR1 is SEHNR, CDR2 FQNEAQ (reference sequence). CDR3 DNA: TGTTCCAGCTCTCGGGGGGACTATGGCTACACCTTC. Protein sequence: CSSSRGDYGYTF.

In this sample, this clone turned up a few times. The gene calls are TRBV7-6 and TRBJ2-3; 7 positions agree with TRBD1. V trimming: 3 bases; J trimming: 1 base; junction bases outside the gene matches: 7. This CDR3 is built from 16 residues. CDR1 is SGHVS and CDR2 is FNYEAQ in the germline V gene. This CDR3 is CASSLTGYIGTDTQYF. DNA for the CDR3: TGTGCCAGCAGCTTGACAGGGTATATCGGCACAGATACGCAGTATTTT.

This CDR3 is CASRRAGGPYNEQFF. CDR3 nucleotides: TGTGCCAGCAGGCGAGCGGGGGGGCCCTACAATGAGCAGTTCTTC. This chain links TRBV9 with TRBJ2-1; 10 positions match TRBD2. Trimming took 5 bases from V and 2 from J; bases not matched to a gene: 4. Germline CDR1 is SGDLS and CDR2 is YYNGEE. This CDR3 has 15 residues.

This rearrangement joins TRBV28 to TRBJ1-4, with 7 bases lining up with TRBD1. Germline trimming cut 4 bases from V and 3 bases from J; bases unmatched to any gene: 5. The CDR3 is 15 residues long. The germline V gene encodes CDR1 MDHEN and CDR2 SYDVKM. CDR3 coding DNA: TGTGCCAGCAGTTCGACAGGGACAGCTAATGAAAAACTGTTTTTT. It is translated as CASSSTGTANEKLFF.

The chain joins TRBV5-8 to TRBJ1-2, with 9 nucleotides matching TRBD1. Losses at the gene ends were 4 bases for V and 7 bases for J; bases not matched to a gene: 5. Germline CDR1 and CDR2: SGHTS and YDEGEE. The CDR3 totals 13 residues. The CDR3 DNA is TGTGCCAGCAGCGAAAACAGGGGGCTTGGCTACACCTTC. Protein sequence: CASSENRGLGYTF. Using reference TRBV5-8 and TRBJ1-2 for the parts outside the CDR3, the full variable domain is EAGVTQSPTHLIKTRGQQATLRCSPISGHTSVYWYQQALGLGLQFLLWYDEGEERNRGNFPPRFSGRQFPNYSSELNVNALELEDSALYLCASSENRGLGYTFGSGTRLTVV.

In its sample, this clone was seen a few times. The CDR3 DNA is TGTGCCAGCAGCCTAAGGTTACCAGGTTCACCCCTCCACTTT. Translation: CASSLRLPGSPLHF. The chain employs TRBV11-2 and TRBJ1-6, with no clear D. V was clipped by 5 bases and J by 9 bases, with 14 bases between them. The germline gives CDR1 SGHAT, CDR2 FQNNGV. This CDR3 has 14 residues. The full variable domain, in which reference TRBV11-2 and TRBJ1-6 provide the parts outside the CDR3, is EAGVAQSPRYKIIEKRQSVAFWCNPISGHATLYWYQQILGQGPKLLIQFQNNGVVDDSQLPKDRFSAERLKGVDSTLKIQPAKLEDSAVYLCASSLRLPGSPLHFGNGTRLTVT.

The chain couples TRBV5-1 to TRBJ1-4, with 9 bases matching TRBD1. The CDR3 is made up of 15 amino acids. The trim removed 5 bases at V and 3 bases at J, leaving 5 bases unmatched. Germline V gene data show CDR1 as SGHRS and CDR2 as YFSETQ. This CDR3 reads CASSRRQGANEKLFF. CDR3 nucleotide sequence: TGCGCCAGCAGTCGACGACAGGGGGCTAATGAAAAACTGTTTTTT.

V and J are TRBV28 and TRBJ1-2; D unresolved. The CDR3 sequence is 12 residues long. The germline V gene has CDR1 MDHEN and CDR2 SYDVKM. V lost 1 base and J lost 7, with 7 bases in between. This chain's CDR3 is CASSLSGSGYTF. In nucleotides, the CDR3 is TGTGCCAGCAGTTTATCGGGGTCTGGCTACACCTTC.

This clone was recorded once. This chain connects TRBV27 to TRBJ2-7, with a weak D call TRBD2 (7 bases). CDR1 and CDR2 (germline): MNHEY, SMNVEV (reference sequence). V dropped 2 bases and J dropped 7 bases, with 21 bases sitting between them. CDR3 length equals 16 residues. The CDR3 DNA follows: TGTGCCAGCAGTTTAACCGGCGGGGGCTTGTCGGAAGAGCAGTACTTC. This codes for CASSLTGGGLSEEQYF.

This clone has just a few counts. This chain links TRBV2 with TRBJ2-2; TRBD2 aligns across 11 bases. The CDR3 consists of 16 residues. The germline gives CDR1 SNHLY, CDR2 FYNNEI. V lost 6 bases and J lost 6; bases outside the gene matches: 9. CDR3 nucleotides: TGTGCCAGCAGCCTACTAGCGGGGGTTAAAGCCGGGGAGCTGTTTTTT. This translates into CASSLLAGVKAGELFF.